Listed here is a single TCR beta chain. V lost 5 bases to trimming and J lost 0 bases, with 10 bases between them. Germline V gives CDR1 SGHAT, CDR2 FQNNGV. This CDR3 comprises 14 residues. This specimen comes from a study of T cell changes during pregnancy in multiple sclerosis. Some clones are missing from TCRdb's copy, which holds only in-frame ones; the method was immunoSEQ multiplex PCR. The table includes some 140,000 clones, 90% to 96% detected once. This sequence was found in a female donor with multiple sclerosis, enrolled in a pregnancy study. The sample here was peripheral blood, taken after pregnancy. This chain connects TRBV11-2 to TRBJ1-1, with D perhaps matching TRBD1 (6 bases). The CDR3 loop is CASSLNRVNTEAFF. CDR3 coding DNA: TGTGCCAGCAGCCTTAACAGGGTGAACACTGAAGCTTTCTTT.